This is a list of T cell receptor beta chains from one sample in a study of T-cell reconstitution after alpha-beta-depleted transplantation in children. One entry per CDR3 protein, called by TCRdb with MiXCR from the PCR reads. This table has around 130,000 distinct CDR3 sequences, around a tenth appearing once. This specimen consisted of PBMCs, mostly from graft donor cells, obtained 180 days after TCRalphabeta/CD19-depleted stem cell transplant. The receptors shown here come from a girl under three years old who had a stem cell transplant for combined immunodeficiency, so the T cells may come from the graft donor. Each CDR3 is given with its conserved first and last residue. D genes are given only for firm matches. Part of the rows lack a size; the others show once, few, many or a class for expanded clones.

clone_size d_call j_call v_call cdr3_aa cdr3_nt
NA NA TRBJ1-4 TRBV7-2 CASSLAGGSNEKLFF TGTGCCAGCAGCTTAGCAGGGGGTAGTAATGAAAAACTGTTTTTT
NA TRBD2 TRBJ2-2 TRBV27 CASSFREAGSGELFF TGTGCCAGCAGTTTTCGTGAAGCGGGGTCCGGGGAGCTGTTTTTT
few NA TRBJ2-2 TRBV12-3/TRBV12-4 CASSLRGMNTGELFF TGTGCCAGCAGCCTGAGGGGAATGAACACCGGGGAGCTGTTTTTT
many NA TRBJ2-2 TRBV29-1 CSVVGTTISGELFF TGCAGCGTTGTAGGGACAACGATCTCCGGGGAGCTGTTTTTT
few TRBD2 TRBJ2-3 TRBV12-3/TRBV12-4 CASRRRELRTDTQYF TGTGCCAGCAGACGGCGGGAGTTACGCACAGATACGCAGTATTTT
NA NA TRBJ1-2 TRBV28 CAIEGEGYGYTF TGTGCCATCGAGGGGGAAGGCTATGGCTACACCTTC
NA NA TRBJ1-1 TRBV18 CASSPQLNTEAFF TGTGCCAGCTCACCCCAATTGAACACTGAAGCTTTCTTT
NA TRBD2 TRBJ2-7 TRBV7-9 CASSLVGSGSYEQYF TGTGCCAGCAGCTTAGTAGGTAGCGGGAGTTACGAGCAGTACTTC
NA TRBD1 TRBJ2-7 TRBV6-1 CASSEPGGKEHEQYF TGTGCCAGCAGCGAACCAGGGGGTAAAGAGCACGAGCAGTACTTC
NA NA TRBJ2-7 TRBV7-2 CASSLMLYDKQYF TGTGCCAGCAGCTTAATGCTTTATGACAAGCAGTACTTC